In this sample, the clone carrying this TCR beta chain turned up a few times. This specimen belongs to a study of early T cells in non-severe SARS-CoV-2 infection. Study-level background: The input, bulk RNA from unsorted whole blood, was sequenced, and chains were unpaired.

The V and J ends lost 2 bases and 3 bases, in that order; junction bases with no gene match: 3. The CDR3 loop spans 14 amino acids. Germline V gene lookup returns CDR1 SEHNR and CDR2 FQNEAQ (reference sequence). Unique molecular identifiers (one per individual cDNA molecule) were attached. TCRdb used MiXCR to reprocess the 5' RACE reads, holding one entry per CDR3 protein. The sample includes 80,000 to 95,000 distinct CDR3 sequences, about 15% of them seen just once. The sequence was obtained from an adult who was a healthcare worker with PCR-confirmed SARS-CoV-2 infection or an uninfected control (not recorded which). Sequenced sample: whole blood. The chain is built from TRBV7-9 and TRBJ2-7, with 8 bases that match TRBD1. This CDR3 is CASSLRTGHYEQYF. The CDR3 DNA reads TGTGCCAGCAGCTTAAGGACAGGGCACTACGAGCAGTACTTC. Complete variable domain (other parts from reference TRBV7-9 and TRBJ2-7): DTGVSQNPRHKITKRGQNVTFRCDPISEHNRLYWYRQTLGQGPEFLTYFQNEAQLEKSRLLSDRFSAERPKGSFSTLEIQRTEQGDSAMYLCASSLRTGHYEQYFGPGTRLTVT.